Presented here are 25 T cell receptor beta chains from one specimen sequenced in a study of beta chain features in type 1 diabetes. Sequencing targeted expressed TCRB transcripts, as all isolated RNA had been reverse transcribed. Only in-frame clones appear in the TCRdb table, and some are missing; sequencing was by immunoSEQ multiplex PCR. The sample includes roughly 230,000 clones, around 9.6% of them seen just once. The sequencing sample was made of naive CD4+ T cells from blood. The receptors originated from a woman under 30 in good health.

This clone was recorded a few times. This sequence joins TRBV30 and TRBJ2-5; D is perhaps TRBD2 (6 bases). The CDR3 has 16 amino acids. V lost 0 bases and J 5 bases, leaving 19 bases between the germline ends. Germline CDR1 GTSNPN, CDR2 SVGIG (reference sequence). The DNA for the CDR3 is TGTGCCTGGAGTGTAGTTGGAGGGGCCCTGGGGGAGACCCAGTACTTC. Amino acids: CAWSVVGGALGETQYF.

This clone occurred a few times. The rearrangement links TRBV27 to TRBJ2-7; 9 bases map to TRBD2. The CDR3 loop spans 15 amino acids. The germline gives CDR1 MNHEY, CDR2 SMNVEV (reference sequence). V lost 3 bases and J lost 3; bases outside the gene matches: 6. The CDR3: CASSFALAGLYEQYF. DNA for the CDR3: TGTGCCAGCAGTTTTGCCCTAGCGGGACTCTACGAGCAGTACTTC.

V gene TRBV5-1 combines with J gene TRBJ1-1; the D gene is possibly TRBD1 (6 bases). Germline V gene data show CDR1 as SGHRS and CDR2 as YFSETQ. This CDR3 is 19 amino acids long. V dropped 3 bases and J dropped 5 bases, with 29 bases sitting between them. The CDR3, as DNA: TGCGCCAGCAGCTCGACAACCACAGGGTGGGGAACGGATGAGACTGAAGCTTTCTTT. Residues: CASSSTTTGWGTDETEAFF.

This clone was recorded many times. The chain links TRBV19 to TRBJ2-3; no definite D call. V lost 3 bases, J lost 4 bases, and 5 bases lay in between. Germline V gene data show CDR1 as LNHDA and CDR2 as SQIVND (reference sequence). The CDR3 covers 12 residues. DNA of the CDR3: TGTGCCAGTAGTATCACGGCAGATACGCAGTATTTT. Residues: CASSITADTQYF. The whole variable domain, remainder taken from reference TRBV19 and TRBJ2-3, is DGGITQSPKYLFRKEGQNVTLSCEQNLNHDAMYWYRQDPGQGLRLIYYSQIVNDFQKGDIAEGYSVSREKKESFPLTVTSAQKNPTAFYLCASSITADTQYFGPGTRLTVL.

The DNA of the CDR3 is TGTGCCAGTAGTCGGGATGCCTATGGCTACACCTTC. Its translation is CASSRDAYGYTF. The V call is TRBV19, the J call TRBJ1-2; D remains ambiguous. This CDR3 spans 12 amino acids. Germline V CDR1 and CDR2: LNHDA, SQIVND (reference sequence). V was shortened by 5 bases and J by 4 bases, with 8 bases between the two germline ends.

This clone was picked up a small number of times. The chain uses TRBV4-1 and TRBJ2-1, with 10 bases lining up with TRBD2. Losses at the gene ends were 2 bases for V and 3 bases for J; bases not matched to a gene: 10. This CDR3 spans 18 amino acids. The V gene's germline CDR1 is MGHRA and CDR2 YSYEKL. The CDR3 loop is CASSQSFQSGRGYNEQFF. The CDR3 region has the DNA TGCGCCAGCAGCCAATCGTTCCAAAGCGGGAGGGGCTACAATGAGCAGTTCTTC.

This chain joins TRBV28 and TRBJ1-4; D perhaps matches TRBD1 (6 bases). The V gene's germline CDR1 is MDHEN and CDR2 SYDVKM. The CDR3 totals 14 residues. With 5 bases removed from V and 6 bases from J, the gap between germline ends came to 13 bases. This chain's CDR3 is CASSTTGFHEKLFF. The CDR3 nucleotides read TGTGCCAGCAGTACTACAGGGTTTCATGAAAAACTGTTTTTT.

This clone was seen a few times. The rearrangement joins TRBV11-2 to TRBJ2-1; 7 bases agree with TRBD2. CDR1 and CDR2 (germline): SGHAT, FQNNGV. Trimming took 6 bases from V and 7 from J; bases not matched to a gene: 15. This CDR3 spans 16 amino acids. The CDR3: CASRKRPLAETNEQFF. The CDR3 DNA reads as TGTGCCAGCAGAAAGAGACCTCTAGCGGAGACGAATGAGCAGTTCTTC.

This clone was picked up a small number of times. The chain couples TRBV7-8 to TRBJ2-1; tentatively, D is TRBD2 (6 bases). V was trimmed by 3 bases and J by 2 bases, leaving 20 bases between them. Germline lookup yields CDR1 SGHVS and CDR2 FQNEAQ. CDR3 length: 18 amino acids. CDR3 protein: CASSLWIVSGEPYNEQFF. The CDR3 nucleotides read TGTGCCAGCAGCTTGTGGATAGTTTCGGGGGAGCCCTACAATGAGCAGTTCTTC.

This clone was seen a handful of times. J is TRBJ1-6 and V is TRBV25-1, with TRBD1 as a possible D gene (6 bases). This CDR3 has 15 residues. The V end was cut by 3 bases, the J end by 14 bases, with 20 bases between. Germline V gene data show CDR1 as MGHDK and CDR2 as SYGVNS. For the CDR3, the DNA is TGTGCCAGCAGTGAGGGGGGGCGTCGGGGGGCAACCCTCCACTTT. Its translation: CASSEGGRRGATLHF.

CDR3 protein: CASSEGVSSTDTQYF. In nucleotides, the CDR3 is TGTGCCAGCAGTGAAGGAGTCTCTAGCACAGATACGCAGTATTTT. The chain is built from TRBV2 and TRBJ2-3; D uncertain. The germline gives CDR1 SNHLY, CDR2 FYNNEI. CDR3 size: 15 residues. The V end lost 1 base, the J end lost 0 bases, and 8 bases lay between the germline ends.

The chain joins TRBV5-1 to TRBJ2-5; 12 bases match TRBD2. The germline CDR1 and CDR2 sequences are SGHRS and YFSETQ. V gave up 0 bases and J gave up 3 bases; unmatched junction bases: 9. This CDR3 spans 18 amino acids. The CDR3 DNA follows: TGCGCCAGCAGCTTGGGACTAGCGGGGGCCCGGCTAAAAGAGACCCAGTACTTC. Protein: CASSLGLAGARLKETQYF.

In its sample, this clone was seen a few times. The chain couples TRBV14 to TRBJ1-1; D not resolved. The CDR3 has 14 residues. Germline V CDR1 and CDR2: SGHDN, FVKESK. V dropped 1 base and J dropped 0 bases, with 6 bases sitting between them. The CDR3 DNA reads TGTGCCAGCAGCCAAGTCCCCGTGAACACTGAAGCTTTCTTT. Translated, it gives CASSQVPVNTEAFF.

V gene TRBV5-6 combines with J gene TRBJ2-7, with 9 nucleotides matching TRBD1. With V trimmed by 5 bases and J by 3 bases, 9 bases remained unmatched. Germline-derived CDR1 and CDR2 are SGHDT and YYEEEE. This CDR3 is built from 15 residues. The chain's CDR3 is CASRYTGQGDYEQYF. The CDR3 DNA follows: TGTGCCAGCAGGTACACGGGACAGGGAGACTACGAGCAGTACTTC.

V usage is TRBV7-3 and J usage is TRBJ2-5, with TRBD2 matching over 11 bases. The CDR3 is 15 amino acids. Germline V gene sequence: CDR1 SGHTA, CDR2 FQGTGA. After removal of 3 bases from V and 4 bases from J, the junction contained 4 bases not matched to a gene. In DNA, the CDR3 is TGTGCCAGCAGCTTTAGCGGGGGGGCCGGAGAGACCCAGTACTTC. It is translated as CASSFSGGAGETQYF. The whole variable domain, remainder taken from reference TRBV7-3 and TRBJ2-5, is GAGVSQTPSNKVTEKGKYVELRCDPISGHTALYWYRQSLGQGPEFLIYFQGTGAADDSGLPNDRFFAVRPEGSVSTLKIQRTERGDSAVYLCASSFSGGAGETQYFGPGTRLLVL.

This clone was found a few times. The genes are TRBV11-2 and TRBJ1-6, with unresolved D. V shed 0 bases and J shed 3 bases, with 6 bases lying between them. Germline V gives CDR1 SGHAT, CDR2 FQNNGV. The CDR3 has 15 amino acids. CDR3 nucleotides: TGTGCCAGCAGCTTAGATCCGGTCTATAATTCACCCCTCCACTTT. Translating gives CASSLDPVYNSPLHF.

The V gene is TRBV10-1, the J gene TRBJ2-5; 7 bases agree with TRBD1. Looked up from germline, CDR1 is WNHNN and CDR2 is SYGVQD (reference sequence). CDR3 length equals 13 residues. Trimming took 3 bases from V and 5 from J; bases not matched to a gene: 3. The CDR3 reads CASSDRQGETQYF. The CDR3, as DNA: TGCGCCAGCAGTGATCGACAGGGCGAGACCCAGTACTTC.

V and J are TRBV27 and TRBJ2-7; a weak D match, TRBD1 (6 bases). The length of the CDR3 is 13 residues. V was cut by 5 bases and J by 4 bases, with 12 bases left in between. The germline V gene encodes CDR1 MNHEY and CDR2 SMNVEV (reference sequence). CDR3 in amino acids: CASSRTGPYEQYF. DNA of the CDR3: TGTGCCAGCAGTAGAACAGGGCCTTACGAGCAGTACTTC.

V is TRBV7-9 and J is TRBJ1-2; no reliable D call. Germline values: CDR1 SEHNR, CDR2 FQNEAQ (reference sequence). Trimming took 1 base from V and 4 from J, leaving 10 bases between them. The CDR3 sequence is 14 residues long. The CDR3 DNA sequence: TGTGCCAGCAGCTTAGGGCGCGACACCTATGGCTACACCTTC. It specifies CASSLGRDTYGYTF.

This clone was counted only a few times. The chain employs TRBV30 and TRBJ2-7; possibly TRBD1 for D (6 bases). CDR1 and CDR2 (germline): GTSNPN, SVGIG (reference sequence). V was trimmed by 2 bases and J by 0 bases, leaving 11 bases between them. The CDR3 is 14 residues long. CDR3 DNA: TGTGCCTGGAGTAAGACAGGAAACTCCTACGAGCAGTACTTC. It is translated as CAWSKTGNSYEQYF.

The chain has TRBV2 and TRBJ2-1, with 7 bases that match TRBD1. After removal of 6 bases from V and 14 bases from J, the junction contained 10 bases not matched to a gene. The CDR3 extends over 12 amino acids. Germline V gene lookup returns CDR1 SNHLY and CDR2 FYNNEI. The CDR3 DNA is TGTGCCAGCAGAGAGACAGGGAACCTCAAGTTCTTC. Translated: CASRETGNLKFF. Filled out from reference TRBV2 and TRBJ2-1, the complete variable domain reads EPEVTQTPSHQVTQMGQEVILRCVPISNHLYFYWYRQILGQKVEFLVSFYNNEISEKSEIFDDQFSVERPDGSNFTLKIRSTKLEDSAMYFCASRETGNLKFFGPGTRLTVL.

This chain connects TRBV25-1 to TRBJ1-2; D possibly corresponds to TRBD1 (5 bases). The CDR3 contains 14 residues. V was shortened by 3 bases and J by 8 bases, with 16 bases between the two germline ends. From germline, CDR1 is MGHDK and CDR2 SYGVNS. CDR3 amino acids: CASSDPVAGLGYTF. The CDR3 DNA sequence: TGTGCCAGCAGTGATCCTGTGGCAGGGCTAGGCTACACCTTC.

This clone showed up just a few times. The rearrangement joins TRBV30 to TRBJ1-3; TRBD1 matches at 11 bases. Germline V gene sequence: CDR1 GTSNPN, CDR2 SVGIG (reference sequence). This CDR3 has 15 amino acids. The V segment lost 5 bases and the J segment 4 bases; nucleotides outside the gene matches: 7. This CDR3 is CAWELDRGRGNTIYF. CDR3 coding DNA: TGTGCCTGGGAACTGGACAGGGGGCGAGGAAACACCATATATTTT.

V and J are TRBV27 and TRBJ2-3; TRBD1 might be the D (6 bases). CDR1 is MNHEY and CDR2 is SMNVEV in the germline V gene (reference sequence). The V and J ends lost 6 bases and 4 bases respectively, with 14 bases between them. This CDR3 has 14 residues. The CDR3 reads CASRFTGFPDTQYF. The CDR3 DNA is TGTGCCAGCAGATTTACAGGGTTCCCAGATACGCAGTATTTT.

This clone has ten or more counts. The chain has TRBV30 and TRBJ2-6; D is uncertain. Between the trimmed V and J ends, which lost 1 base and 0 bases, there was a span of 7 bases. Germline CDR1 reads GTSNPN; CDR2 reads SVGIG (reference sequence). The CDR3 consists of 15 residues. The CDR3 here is CAWSAGSSGANVLTF. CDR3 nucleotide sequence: TGTGCCTGGAGTGCTGGCTCCTCTGGGGCCAACGTCCTGACTTTC.